The subject of this entry is one T cell receptor beta chain. Its target is not known. Stated treatment: roughly 10-day PBMC culture with coronavirus spike peptide pools or control peptides (ViraFEST assay). The data originate from a study of vaccination and CD4 T cells after COVID-19. Oncomine TCR Beta short-read sequencing was applied to DNA from cultured CD4+ T cells. Investigators obtained genomic DNA by extraction from cultured CD4+ T cells. One entry per CDR3 protein results from TCRdb running MiXCR on the PCR reads. Among fewer than 20,000 distinct CDR3 sequences listed, about half were seen once. Trimming removed 4 bases at V and 4 bases at J, with 11 bases between. CDR3 size: 14 residues. Germline-derived CDR1 and CDR2 are MNHNS and SASEGT.

The sequenced sample was CD4+ T cells from blood, cultured in vitro. The sequence derives from a human donor who had recovered from COVID-19. The genes are TRBV6-1 and TRBJ1-5, with TRBD1 as a possible D gene (5 bases). The CDR3 loop reads CASSAWGANQPQHF. The CDR3 coding sequence is TGTGCCAGCAGTGCCTGGGGCGCGAATCAGCCCCAGCATTTT.